Sequencing of this T cell receptor (beta chain) was carried out in a study of T cell responses to AZD1222 COVID-19 vaccine (TCRdb year 2021). Turning to the overall study: TCR sequencing covered 233 trial participants: 200 to 220 given two doses of AZD1222 and 26 given two doses of MenACWY control vaccine. Trial participants were enrolled by age into subgroups of 18-55, 56-69 and 70-plus years, and around 150, 29 and 61 TCR-sequenced participants, respectively, were included in these subgroups.

The CDR3 regions of human TCRbeta chains were analyzed by immunosequencing. Regarding the original processing steps: Repertoire TCRs were matched against a reference library of SARS-CoV-2-specific TCRs generated with the MIRA antigen-specificity platform. Breadth was defined as the fraction of unique TCRs that were SARS-CoV-2-associated. Depth was defined as the fraction of total T cells that were SARS-CoV-2-associated. Using the MIRA data, each spike-specific TCR was mapped to the spike region that the TCR reacts to and placed in a CD4 or CD8 class. Log10-transformed breadth and depth values were compared by one-way ANOVA with Sidak's multiple comparisons tests. Drawn from immuneACCESS, this table holds only the in-frame rearrangements with V and J called that TCRdb kept. Clones are partly lost; checked studies trace under half to an unresolved V gene and leave the rest unexplained. The V and J calls and clone size come from that table; D and trimming were worked out from the DNA. This sample is represented by about 78,000 clones; roughly 87% of them were singletons. Approximately 5.4% of the sample belongs to the ten largest clones.

Notes on this clone: This receptor's antigen is unknown. It has no much larger one-base neighbor in the sample; base qualities were not kept.

Overall results and qualifications from the work: Because no samples from the day 14 peak response were available, repertoires could be characterized only after the peak T cell response. The 56-69-year group was small, and its depth increase did not reach significance, likely because of low power. Conclusions about previously exposed vaccinees are limited because only five to seven AZD1222 recipients were SARS-CoV-2 seropositive at baseline. The whole spike protein was spanned by vaccine-associated CD4 TCRs, and dominant responses were seen in regions 160-218 and 743-854. After two AZD1222 doses, both the breadth and the depth of spike-specific TCRs were significantly higher than at day 0 and than in MenACWY recipients. Participants were mostly white British and included more females than males, and it was suggested by the authors that clonal diversity may have been underestimated. Nearly half of unique spike-specific TCRs reportedly recognized epitopes outside regions mutated in the B.1.351 and B.1.1.7 variants.

Measured from the cysteine to the phenylalanine, the CDR3 is 14 residues long. Left in the record is the CDR3 DNA by itself, 42 bases read in frame from the first base. V is pared back by 5 bases and J by 2 bases, with 11 bases lying between the germline termini. Sequences SEHNR (CDR1) and FQNEAQ (CDR2) are obtained from the germline V gene (reference sequence). This specimen's time point label, interpreted: baseline before first vaccination. The treatment or condition tag for this specimen amounts to: meningococcal conjugate vaccine given as trial control. Vaccinee samples came from UK trials COV001 and COV002, including a single-blind randomized controlled phase 2/3 trial of AZD1222 (ChAdOx1 nCoV-19) in healthy adults. Trial participant PBMC samples were collected at day 0 and day 28 after the second dose for TCRbeta chain sequencing.

The chain is made from TRBV7-9 and TRBJ2-3; no confident D gene assignment can be made. The sample consisted of peripheral blood, taken on day 0 of MenACWY control vaccination. This receptor was obtained from an adult in good health. Read as DNA, the sequence is TGTGCCAGCAGCCTAGGACGCCTCACAGATACGCAGTATTTT. Translation gives CASSLGRLTDTQYF.